This TCR beta chain was documented in a study of response to subunit inactivated influenza vaccine. This clonotype occurred many times. TCRdb ran MiXCR on the RT-PCR reads and lists one entry per CDR3 protein. The profile covers roughly 710,000 distinct CDR3 sequences, with about 15% appearing a single time and 7.5% to 8% taken by the ten largest. This TCR was recovered from a man aged 45-65 years who received an inactivated influenza vaccine. Sample: PBMCs from blood, taken 14 to 15 days before vaccination.

The CDR3 loop is CASSQDHASGEQFF. In nucleotides, the CDR3 is TGCGCCAGCAGCCAAGATCACGCTTCGGGCGAGCAGTTCTTC. This chain connects TRBV4-3 to TRBJ2-1; D is ambiguous. CDR1 is LGHNA and CDR2 is YSLEER in the germline V gene. The CDR3 extends over 14 amino acids. The germline V and J ends were trimmed by 0 bases and 10 bases, with 13 bases remaining between them.